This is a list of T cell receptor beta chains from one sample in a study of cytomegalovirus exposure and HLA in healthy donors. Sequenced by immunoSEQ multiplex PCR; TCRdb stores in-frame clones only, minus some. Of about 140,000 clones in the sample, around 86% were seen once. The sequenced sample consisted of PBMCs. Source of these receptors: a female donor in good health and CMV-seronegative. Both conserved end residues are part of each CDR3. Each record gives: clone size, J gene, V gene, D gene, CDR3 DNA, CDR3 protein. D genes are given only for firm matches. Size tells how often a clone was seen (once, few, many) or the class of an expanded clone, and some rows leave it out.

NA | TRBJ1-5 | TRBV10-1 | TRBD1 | TGCGCCAGCAGACTCACAGGGGCGATCAATCAGCCCCAGCATTTT | CASRLTGAINQPQHF
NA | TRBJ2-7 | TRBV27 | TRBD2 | TGTGCCAGCAGCTCTAGCGGGACGGGGTACGAGCAGTACTTC | CASSSSGTGYEQYF
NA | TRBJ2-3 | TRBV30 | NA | TGTGCCTGGAGTGTACGGGGTATAGATACGCAGTATTTT | CAWSVRGIDTQYF
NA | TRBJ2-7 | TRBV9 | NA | TGTGCCAGCAGCGTTGACACGGGGTACGAGCAGTACTTC | CASSVDTGYEQYF
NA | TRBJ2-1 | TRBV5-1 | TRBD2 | TGCGCCAGCAGCTTGGCCTCGGGAGGGTCCTACAATGAGCAGTTCTTC | CASSLASGGSYNEQFF
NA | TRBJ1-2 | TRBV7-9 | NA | TGTGCCAGCAGCGCGACACTCAACTATGGCTACACCTTC | CASSATLNYGYTF
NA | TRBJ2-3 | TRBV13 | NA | TGTGCCAGCAGCTTAGCAGGCTCAGATACGCAGTATTTT | CASSLAGSDTQYF
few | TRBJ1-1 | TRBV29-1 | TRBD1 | TGCAGCGGGGGGCGAGGGGGCGGCACTGAAGCTTTCTTT | CSGGRGGGTEAFF
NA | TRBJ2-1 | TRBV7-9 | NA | TGTGCCGGCGGACTTCAAGGCCCATACAATGAGCAGTTCTTC | CAGGLQGPYNEQFF
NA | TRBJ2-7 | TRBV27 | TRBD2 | TGTGCCAGCAGTTTAAGTAGCGGGAGCCCTCAGTACTTC | CASSLSSGSPQYF
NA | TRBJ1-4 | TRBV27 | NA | TGTGCCAGCAGACCAGGGGTTAATGAAAAACTGTTTTTT | CASRPGVNEKLFF
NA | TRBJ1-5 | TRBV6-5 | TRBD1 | TGTGCCAGCGGACAGGGCCATAGCAATCAGCCCCAGCATTTT | CASGQGHSNQPQHF
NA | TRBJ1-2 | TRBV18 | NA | TGTGCCAGCTCACCAGACAGGAATTCGGTTGGCTACACCTTC | CASSPDRNSVGYTF
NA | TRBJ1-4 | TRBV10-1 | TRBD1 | TGCGCCAGCAGTCCCGGGACAGGGATTGAAAAACTGTTTTTT | CASSPGTGIEKLFF
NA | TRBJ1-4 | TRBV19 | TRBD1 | TGTGCCAGTTCTGACAGGGGGTTCGAAAATGAAAAACTGTTTTTT | CASSDRGFENEKLFF
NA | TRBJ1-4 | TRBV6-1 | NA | TGTGCCAGCAGACTACTCCAGGGTGAAAAACTGTTTTTT | CASRLLQGEKLFF
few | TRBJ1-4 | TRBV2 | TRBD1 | TGTGCCAGCAGTGAAGGGGGGACAGCTAATGAAAAACTGTTTTTT | CASSEGGTANEKLFF
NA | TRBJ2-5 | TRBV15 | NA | TGTGCCACCAGCAGAGATGCGGGGCTAGCGACCCAGTACTTC | CATSRDAGLATQYF
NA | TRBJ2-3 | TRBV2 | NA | TGTGCCAGCAGTGCCGACAGAGAAACAGATACGCAGTATTTT | CASSADRETDTQYF
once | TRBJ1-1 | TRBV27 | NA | TGTGCCAGCAGTTTACGTACAGGGTACACTGAAGCTTTCTTT | CASSLRTGYTEAFF